Shown below are 10 T cell receptor beta chains from a single sample sequenced in a study of T-cell reconstitution after alpha-beta-depleted transplantation in children. Unique molecular identifiers were used in preparing the TCRbeta library. TCRdb fed the PCR reads into MiXCR, producing one record per CDR3 protein. The top ten clones hold around a quarter of a sample with 440,000 or so distinct CDR3 sequences, 43% of them seen once. Here the sequenced sample was PBMCs, taken before TCRalphabeta/CD19-depleted stem cell transplant. The source is a girl aged 2 to 10 with aplastic anemia, due to receive a stem cell transplant.

This clonotype was detected only a few times. CDR3 DNA sequence: TGCAGTGCAACTCCGGGCAGAGGATTCTACGAGCAGTACTTC. Protein: CSATPGRGFYEQYF. This chain joins TRBV20-1 and TRBJ2-7; D remains unclear. The CDR3 runs 14 residues. Trimming removed 6 bases from V and 3 bases from J, with 18 bases in between. The V gene's germline CDR1 is DFQATT and CDR2 SNEGSKA (reference sequence).

The chain joins TRBV18 to TRBJ2-7; D is uncertain. This CDR3 has 13 residues. Per the germline V gene, CDR1 is KGHSH and CDR2 is LQKENI. Trimming cost V 3 bases and J 3 bases, with 9 bases left between them. CDR3: CASSPGPLYEQYF. The CDR3 coding sequence is TGTGCCAGCTCACCGGGCCCCCTCTACGAGCAGTACTTC.

This clonotype was seen more than once but under ten times. The V call is TRBV6-1, the J call TRBJ2-7; 8 positions match TRBD1. Trimming removed 10 bases from V and 6 bases from J; junction bases left unmatched: 14. From germline, CDR1 is MNHNS and CDR2 SASEGT. The CDR3 is 14 amino acids. The CDR3 region has the DNA TGTGCCACCCGACAGCAGGGGGCGCGAGGCGAGCAGTACTTC. Its translation: CATRQQGARGEQYF.

This clonotype was observed a handful of times. This chain joins TRBV20-1 and TRBJ1-3, with a tentative D call TRBD1 (5 bases). Germline values: CDR1 DFQATT, CDR2 SNEGSKA (reference sequence). CDR3 length equals 15 residues. The CDR3 spells CRDDRDRLSGNTIYF. The CDR3 DNA reads as TGCAGGGATGACCGGGACCGCCTCTCTGGAAACACCATATATTTT.

The chain is built from TRBV5-1 and TRBJ2-7, with D possibly being TRBD1 (6 bases). V was cut by 4 bases and J by 5 bases, with 16 bases left in between. There are 14 residues in the CDR3. Germline V gene data show CDR1 as SGHRS and CDR2 as YFSETQ. CDR3 residues: CASSPPGQNHEQYF. In nucleotides, the CDR3 is TGCGCCAGCAGCCCACCAGGACAGAACCACGAGCAGTACTTC.

This clonotype was recorded many times. The chain uses TRBV15 and TRBJ2-3; D remains unclear. Trimming took off 0 bases at V and 4 bases at J, with 8 bases between the two ends. The germline gives CDR1 LNHNV, CDR2 YYDKDF (reference sequence). CDR3 size: 14 residues. This CDR3 is CATSRDLRADTQYF. In DNA form, the CDR3 reads TGTGCCACCAGCAGAGACCTCCGGGCAGATACGCAGTATTTT.

The rearrangement uses TRBV20-1 and TRBJ1-2, with a weak D call TRBD1 (5 bases). This CDR3 is built from 12 residues. Looked up from germline, CDR1 is DFQATT and CDR2 is SNEGSKA (reference sequence). DNA for the CDR3: TGCAGAGCTTCCACTGGGGGGAGCGGCTACACCTTC. Its translation is CRASTGGSGYTF.

The CDR3 here is CASGPGQSTDTQYF. CDR3 sequence (DNA): TGTGCCAGCGGCCCGGGACAGAGCACAGATACGCAGTATTTT. The chain is built from TRBV7-2 and TRBJ2-3; 7 bases fit TRBD1. From germline, CDR1 is SGHTA and CDR2 FQGNSA. The CDR3 sequence is 14 residues long. V shed 8 bases and J 0 bases; nucleotides not matched to a gene: 5.

This clonotype was seen repeatedly, ten times or more. The chain recombines TRBV6-5 with TRBJ2-3; D is unresolved. With 4 bases removed from V and 8 bases from J, the gap between germline ends came to 16 bases. The CDR3 runs to 14 residues. CDR1 MNHEY and CDR2 SVGAGI come from the germline V gene. As DNA, the CDR3 is TGTGCCAGCAGTTCAACCGGGTCCGATTCTACGCAGTATTTT. It encodes CASSSTGSDSTQYF.

The chain uses TRBV6-5 and TRBJ2-7; 8 bases align to TRBD1. With 4 bases clipped from V and 3 bases from J, the junction kept 5 bases outside the gene matches. CDR1 and CDR2 (germline): MNHEY, SVGAGI. The CDR3 length is 14 residues. The DNA for the CDR3 is TGTGCCAGCAGTTGGAGGACAGGGAGCTACGAGCAGTACTTC. Translating gives CASSWRTGSYEQYF.